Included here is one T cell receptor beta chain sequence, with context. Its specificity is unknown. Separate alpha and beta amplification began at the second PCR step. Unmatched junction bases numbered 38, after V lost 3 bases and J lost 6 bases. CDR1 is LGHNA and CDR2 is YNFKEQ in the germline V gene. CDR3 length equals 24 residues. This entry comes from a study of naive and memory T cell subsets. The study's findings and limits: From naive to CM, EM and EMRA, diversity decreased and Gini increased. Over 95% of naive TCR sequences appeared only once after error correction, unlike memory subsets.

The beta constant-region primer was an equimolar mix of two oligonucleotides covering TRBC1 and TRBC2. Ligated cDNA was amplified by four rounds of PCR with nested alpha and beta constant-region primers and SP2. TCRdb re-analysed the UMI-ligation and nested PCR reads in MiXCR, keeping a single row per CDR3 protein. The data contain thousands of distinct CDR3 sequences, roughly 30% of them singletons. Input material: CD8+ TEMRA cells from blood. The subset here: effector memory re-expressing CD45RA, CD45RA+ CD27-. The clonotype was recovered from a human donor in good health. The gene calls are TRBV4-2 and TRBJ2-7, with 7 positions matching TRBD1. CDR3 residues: CASSHLPGDRITLPATHRSFEQYF. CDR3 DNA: TGTGCCAGCAGCCATCTTCCAGGGGACAGAATAACTCTCCCGGCCACTCATAGGTCTTTCGAGCAGTACTTC.